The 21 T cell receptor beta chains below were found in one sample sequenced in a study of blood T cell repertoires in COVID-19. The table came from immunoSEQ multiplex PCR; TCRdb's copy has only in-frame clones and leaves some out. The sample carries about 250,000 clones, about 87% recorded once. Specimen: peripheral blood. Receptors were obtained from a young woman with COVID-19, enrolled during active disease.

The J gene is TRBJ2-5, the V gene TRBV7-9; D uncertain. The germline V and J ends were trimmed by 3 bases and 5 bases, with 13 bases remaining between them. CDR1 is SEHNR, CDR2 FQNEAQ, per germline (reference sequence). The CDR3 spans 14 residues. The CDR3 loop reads CASSLNGERETQYF. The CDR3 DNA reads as TGTGCCAGCAGCTTGAATGGCGAGAGGGAGACCCAGTACTTC.

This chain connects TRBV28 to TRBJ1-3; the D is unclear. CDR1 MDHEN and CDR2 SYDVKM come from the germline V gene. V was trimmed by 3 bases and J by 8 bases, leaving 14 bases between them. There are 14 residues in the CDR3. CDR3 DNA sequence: TGTGCCAGCAGTTTCAACCAAGAGGTAGACACCATATATTTT. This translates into CASSFNQEVDTIYF.

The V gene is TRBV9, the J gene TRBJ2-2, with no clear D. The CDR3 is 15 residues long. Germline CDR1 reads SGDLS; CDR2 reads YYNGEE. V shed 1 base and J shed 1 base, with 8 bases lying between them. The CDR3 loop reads CASSVFGGNTGELFF. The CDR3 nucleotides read TGTGCCAGCAGCGTATTCGGCGGGAACACCGGGGAGCTGTTTTTT.

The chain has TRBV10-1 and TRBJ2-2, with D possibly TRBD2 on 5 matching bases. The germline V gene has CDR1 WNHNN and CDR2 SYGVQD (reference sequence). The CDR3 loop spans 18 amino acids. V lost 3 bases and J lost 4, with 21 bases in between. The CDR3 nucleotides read TGCGCCAGCAGTGATTATGGACTTTCTTTCTTCGGCACCGGGGAGCTGTTTTTT. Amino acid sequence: CASSDYGLSFFGTGELFF.

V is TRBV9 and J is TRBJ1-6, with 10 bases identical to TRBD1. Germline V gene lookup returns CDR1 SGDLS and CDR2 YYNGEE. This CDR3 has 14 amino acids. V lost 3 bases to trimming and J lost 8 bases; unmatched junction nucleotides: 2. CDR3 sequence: CASSGTGGYSPLHF. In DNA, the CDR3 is TGTGCCAGCAGCGGGACAGGGGGGTATTCACCCCTCCACTTT.

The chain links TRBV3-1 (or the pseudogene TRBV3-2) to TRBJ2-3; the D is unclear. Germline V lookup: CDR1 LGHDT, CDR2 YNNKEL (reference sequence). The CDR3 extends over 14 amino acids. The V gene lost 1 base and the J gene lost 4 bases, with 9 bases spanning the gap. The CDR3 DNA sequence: TGTGCCAGCAGCCAAGCGGCGGCTCCAGATACGCAGTATTTT. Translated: CASSQAAAPDTQYF.

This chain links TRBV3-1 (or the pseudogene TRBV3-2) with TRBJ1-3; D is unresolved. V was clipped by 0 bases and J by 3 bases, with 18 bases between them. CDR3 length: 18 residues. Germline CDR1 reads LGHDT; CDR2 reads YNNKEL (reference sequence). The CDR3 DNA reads TGTGCCAGCAGCCAAGATCTTGGTTCGTCACAGAGTGGAAACACCATATATTTT. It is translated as CASSQDLGSSQSGNTIYF.

The CDR3 nucleotides read TGTGCCAGCAGCCCACGGACAGGGGCTCCACTTGGCTACACCTTC. Protein product: CASSPRTGAPLGYTF. The gene calls are TRBV11-2 and TRBJ1-2; 9 nucleotides line up with TRBD1. Trimming took 5 bases from V and 7 from J; bases not matched to a gene: 11. Per the germline V gene, CDR1 is SGHAT and CDR2 is FQNNGV. CDR3 length: 15 residues.

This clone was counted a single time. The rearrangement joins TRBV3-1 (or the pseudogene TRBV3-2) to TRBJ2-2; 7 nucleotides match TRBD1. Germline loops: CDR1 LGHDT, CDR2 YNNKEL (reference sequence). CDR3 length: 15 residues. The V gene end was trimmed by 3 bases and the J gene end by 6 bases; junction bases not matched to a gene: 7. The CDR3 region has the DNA TGTGCCAGCAGCCATACTGGTCAGGGGGCCGGGGAGCTGTTTTTT. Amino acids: CASSHTGQGAGELFF.

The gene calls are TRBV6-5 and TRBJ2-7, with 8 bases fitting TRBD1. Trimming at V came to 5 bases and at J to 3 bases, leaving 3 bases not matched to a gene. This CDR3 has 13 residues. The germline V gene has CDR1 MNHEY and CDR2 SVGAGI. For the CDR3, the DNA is TGTGCCAGCAGTCGAGGACAGGGCTACGAGCAGTACTTC. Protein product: CASSRGQGYEQYF.

The CDR3 protein is CASSPRREGEQYV. The CDR3 coding sequence is TGTGCCAGCAGCCCCCGCAGGGAGGGCGAGCAGTACGTC. The gene calls are TRBV14 and TRBJ2-7, with TRBD2 identical over 7 bases. V trimming: 4 bases; J trimming: 6 bases; junction bases outside the gene matches: 6. This CDR3 is built from 13 residues. The germline CDR1 and CDR2 sequences are SGHDN and FVKESK.

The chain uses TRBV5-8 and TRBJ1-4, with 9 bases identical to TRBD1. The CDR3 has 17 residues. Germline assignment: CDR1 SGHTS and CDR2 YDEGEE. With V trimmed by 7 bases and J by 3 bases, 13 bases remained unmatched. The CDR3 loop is CASAPGQGSLANEKLFF. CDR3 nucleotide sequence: TGTGCCAGCGCACCGGGACAGGGCTCCCTGGCTAATGAAAAACTGTTTTTT.

CDR3 coding DNA: TGCGCCAGCAGCTTCGGGACACCCAGGGAAAATGAGCAGTTCTTC. This codes for CASSFGTPRENEQFF. V usage is TRBV5-1 and J usage is TRBJ2-1; weak D call: TRBD1 (6 bases). V lost 2 bases and J lost 7, with 16 bases in between. Germline values: CDR1 SGHRS, CDR2 YFSETQ. The CDR3 is 15 amino acids.

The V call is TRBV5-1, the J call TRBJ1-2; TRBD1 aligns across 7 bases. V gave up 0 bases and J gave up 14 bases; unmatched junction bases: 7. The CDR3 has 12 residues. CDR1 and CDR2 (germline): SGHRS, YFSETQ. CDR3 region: CASSLGDRVMTF. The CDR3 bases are TGCGCCAGCAGCTTGGGAGACAGGGTGATGACCTTC.

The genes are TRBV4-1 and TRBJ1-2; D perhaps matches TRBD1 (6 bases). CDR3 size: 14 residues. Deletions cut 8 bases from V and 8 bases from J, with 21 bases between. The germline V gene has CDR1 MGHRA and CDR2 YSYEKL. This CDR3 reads CASAGATGRNGYTF. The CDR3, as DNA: TGCGCCAGCGCCGGTGCGACAGGACGGAACGGCTACACCTTC.

DNA of the CDR3: TGTGCCAGCAGCTCTAGGTCTGGCTATGGCTACACCTTC. It encodes CASSSRSGYGYTF. V usage is TRBV11-2 and J usage is TRBJ1-2; D unresolved. The germline V and J ends were trimmed by 4 bases and 4 bases, with 10 bases remaining between them. This CDR3 is built from 13 residues. The germline gives CDR1 SGHAT, CDR2 FQNNGV.

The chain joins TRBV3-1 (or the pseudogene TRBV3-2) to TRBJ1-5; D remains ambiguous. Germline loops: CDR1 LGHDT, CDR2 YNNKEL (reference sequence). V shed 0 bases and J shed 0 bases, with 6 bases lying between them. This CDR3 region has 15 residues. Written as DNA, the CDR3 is TGTGCCAGCAGCCAAGATCTAGGTAGCAATCAGCCCCAGCATTTT. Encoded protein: CASSQDLGSNQPQHF.

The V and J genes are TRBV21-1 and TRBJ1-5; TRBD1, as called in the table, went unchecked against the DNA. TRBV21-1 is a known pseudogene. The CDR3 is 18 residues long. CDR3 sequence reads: CASSKAGTDKSSNQPQHF. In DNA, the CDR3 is TGTGCCAGCAGCAAAGCGGGGACAGACAAATCTAGCAATCAGCCCCAGCATTTT.

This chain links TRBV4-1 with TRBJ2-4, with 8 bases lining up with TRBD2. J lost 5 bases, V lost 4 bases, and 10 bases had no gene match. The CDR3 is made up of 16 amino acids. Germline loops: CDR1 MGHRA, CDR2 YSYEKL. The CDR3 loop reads CASSRGPTGGENIQYF. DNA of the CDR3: TGCGCCAGCAGCCGGGGACCAACGGGAGGGGAAAACATTCAGTACTTC.

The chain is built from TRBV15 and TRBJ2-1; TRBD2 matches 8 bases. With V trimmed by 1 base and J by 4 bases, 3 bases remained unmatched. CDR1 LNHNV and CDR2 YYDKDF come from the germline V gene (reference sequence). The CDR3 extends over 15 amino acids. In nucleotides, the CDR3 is TGTGCCACCAGCAGAGTTAGCGGGGAGTACAATGAGCAGTTCTTC. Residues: CATSRVSGEYNEQFF.

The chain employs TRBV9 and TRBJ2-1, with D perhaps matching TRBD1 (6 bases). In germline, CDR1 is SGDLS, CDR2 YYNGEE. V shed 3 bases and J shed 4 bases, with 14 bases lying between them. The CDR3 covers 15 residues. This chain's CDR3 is CASSAQGVNYNEQFF. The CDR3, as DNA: TGTGCCAGCAGCGCACAGGGTGTAAATTACAATGAGCAGTTCTTC.